This TCR beta chain was sequenced for a study of blood T cell repertoires in COVID-19. Study in general: In each case, the material was cDNA or gDNA derived from T cells, B-cell-depleted T cells, or PBMCs.

Source study methods: Nucleated cell counts were estimated from reference gene primer amplification. Using immunoSEQ multiplex PCR, the repertoire was profiled, and TCRdb retains in-frame clones only, with some absent. That table supplies the V and J calls and clone size; D and trimming were determined from the DNA. The sample contains about 410,000 clones, roughly 90% of which appear only once. Deletions cut 1 base from V and 11 bases from J, with 18 bases between. The germline V gene encodes CDR1 SGHAT and CDR2 FQNNGV. This CDR3 has 16 residues. This chain connects TRBV11-2 to TRBJ1-6, with TRBD1 as a possible D gene (5 bases). The sequence was collected from a woman in her 30s with active or convalescent COVID-19. Sequenced sample: peripheral blood. CDR3 nucleotides: TGTGCCAGCAGCTTAGGCAGGGCCGTTTTTTTGACACCCCTCCACTTT. This translates into CASSLGRAVFLTPLHF. The whole variable domain, filled in from reference TRBV11-2 and TRBJ1-6, reads EAGVAQSPRYKIIEKRQSVAFWCNPISGHATLYWYQQILGQGPKLLIQFQNNGVVDDSQLPKDRFSAERLKGVDSTLKIQPAKLEDSAVYLCASSLGRAVFLTPLHFGNGTRLTVT.